This T cell receptor beta chain was captured by sequencing in a study of OX40 agonist ivuxolimab in advanced cancers. Study-wide background: Given to patients was ivuxolimab, an agonistic anti-OX40 (CD134) antibody. Patients received ivuxolimab, an intravenous treatment, every 2 weeks at 0.01 to 10 mg/kg.

This CDR3 spans 19 amino acids. V lost 1 base and J lost 1, with 22 bases in between. Germline V gene lookup returns CDR1 MDHEN and CDR2 SYDVKM. The study sampled blood at baseline, cycle 4 day 1, and cycle 7 day 1. The repertoire was sequenced with immunoSEQ multiplex PCR; TCRdb's copy has only in-frame clones and lacks some. The table lists around 41,000 clones, about nine tenths of them singletons, with 6% in the top ten. The TCR was taken from an adult with an advanced solid tumor such as melanoma, head and neck, liver or kidney cancer. The sequencing here drew on CD4+ or CD8+ T cells sorted from blood, taken in a trial of the OX40 agonist ivuxolimab. The genes are TRBV28 and TRBJ1-1; D might be TRBD1 (5 bases). The CDR3 DNA reads TGTGCCAGCAGTTTATTGGGGGGATGGGTGGGCGGAAAGAACACTGAAGCTTTCTTT. Protein: CASSLLGGWVGGKNTEAFF.